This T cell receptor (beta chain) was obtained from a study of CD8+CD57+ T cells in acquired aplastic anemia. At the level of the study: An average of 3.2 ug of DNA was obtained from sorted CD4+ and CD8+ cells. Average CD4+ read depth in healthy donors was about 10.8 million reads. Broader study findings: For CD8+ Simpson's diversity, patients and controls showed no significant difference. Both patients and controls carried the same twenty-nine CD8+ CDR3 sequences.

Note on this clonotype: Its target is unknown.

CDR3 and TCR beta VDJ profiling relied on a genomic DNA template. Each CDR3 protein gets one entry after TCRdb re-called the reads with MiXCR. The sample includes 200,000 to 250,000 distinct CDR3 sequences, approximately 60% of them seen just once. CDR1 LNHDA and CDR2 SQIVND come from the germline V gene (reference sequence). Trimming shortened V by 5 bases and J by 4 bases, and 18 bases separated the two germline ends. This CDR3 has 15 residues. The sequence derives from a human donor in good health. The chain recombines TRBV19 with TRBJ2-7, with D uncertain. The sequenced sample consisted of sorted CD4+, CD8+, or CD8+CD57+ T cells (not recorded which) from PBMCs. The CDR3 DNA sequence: TGTGCCAGTAGTTTTAGCCTCACTCCTTCATACGAGCAGTACTTC. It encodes CASSFSLTPSYEQYF.